This record concerns one T cell receptor (beta chain) sequence. Its antigen is unknown. No per-base quality is available; no much larger clone lies one base away. The data belong to a study of blood T cells in healthy people across ages (dated by TCRdb to the mid-2010s). Notes on the research overall: In model experiments, template switching captured roughly one uniquely barcoded TCR beta cDNA molecule for every two T cells. Age-related changes in TCR beta repertoire diversity were measured in the study by deep sequencing normalized with unique cDNA molecular identifiers. Donors were grouped into four age groups: young (average 16 years), middle-aged (around 39), aged (approximately 58) and long-lived (about 89). To avoid experimental bias, donors of different ages were randomly spread across the sequencing lanes. Two additional independent replicas of 1 million unique cDNA reads from the same blood draw were analyzed for two donors (one aged 18 to 29 and one aged 80 or older).

The donors were some 36 Caucasian individuals from Russia, aged roughly 6 to 100 years, who were systemically healthy. Each donor gave 8.5 to 10 milliliters of peripheral blood, collected into EDTA-treated Vacutainer tubes. Ficoll-Paque density-gradient centrifugation was used to isolate PBMCs, with at least 7 million obtained per sample. Trizol reagent was used to extract total RNA from PBMCs, with at least 5.5 micrograms per sample. For every donor, flow cytometry on a PBMC aliquot measured the percentage of naive CD45RAhigh/CD27high T cells. Libraries were built with 5' RACE. Sequencing used an Illumina HiSeq 2500. A second PCR of about 6 to 11 cycles was run with a J-beta primer mix and a sample-barcoded 5' primer. A unique molecular identifier was introduced onto each TCR beta cDNA molecule by a template-switch 5' adaptor carrying 12 random nucleotides. Each sample yielded at least 3 million CDR3-containing paired-end reads. All of the RNA was converted into first-strand cDNA using the Mint cDNA synthesis kit, with a TRBC-specific oligonucleotide serving as the primer. Following uracil-DNA glycosylase treatment, a first 18-cycle PCR with universal primers M1SS and BC2_uni_R was performed on all cDNA. Per the authors' processing: Normalization of each sample was performed by random selection of 1 million high-quality reads, each carrying a distinct molecular identifier. Instead of being binned into consensus sequences, reads with shared molecular identifiers were discarded. MiTCR, set to a Q25 quality threshold and the strictest error-elimination algorithm, was used for CDR3 identification, clonotype clustering and error correction. A nonparametric unseen species model using Euler transformation provided a lower-bound estimate of total TCR beta diversity. The raw public data were reprocessed by TCRdb itself: fastp quality trimming at Q25, MiXCR clonotype calling, in-frame beta chains only. Rows matching on CDR3 protein sequence are summarized as one entry with the most common DNA and genes. TCRdb, rather than the study authors, made the V and J calls. The sample records about 570,000 distinct CDR3 sequences, 25% to 30% of which are singletons. The biggest ten clones account for roughly 18% of the sample.

Overall results and qualifications from the work: Observed TCR beta diversity per million T cells fell roughly linearly with age, and a significant reduction was already apparent by age around 39. The long-lived group showed more naive CD4+ T cells, fewer expanded clones and increased TCR diversity than the aged group, suggesting age selection. Conclusive comparison of naive and antigen-experienced compartments was prevented by the profiling of bulk unsorted PBMCs. There was a strong correlation between observed TCR beta diversity and the percentage of naive T cells measured by flow cytometry. Because the CMV infection status of the donors was unknown, age-related changes in expanded clonotypes may potentially have been confounded. Estimates of total diversity based on one million sequenced T cells were considered lower bounds and underestimates.

The sequence derives from a woman between 65 and 79 years old in good health. What was sequenced was blood.

The DNA sequence follows: TGTGCCAGCAGTCCGGGAGGAAGGAGCGGGGTACGCGGGGAGACCCAGTACTTC. Its product reads: CASSPGGRSGVRGETQYF. Recombination linked TRBV12-3 or TRBV12-4 to TRBJ2-5, with 7 bases in between that match TRBD2. Including the terminal cysteine and phenylalanine, the CDR3 comprises 18 residues. Of the read, only the CDR3 DNA is kept; its 54 bases are in frame from base 1. V loses 5 bases at its end and J loses 5 bases; junction bases beyond the gene matches: 20.